This T cell receptor beta chain originates from a study of cytomegalovirus exposure and HLA in healthy donors. This clone showed up just a few times. Its antigen is still unknown. TCRdb keeps only in-frame clones here, not all; method: immunoSEQ multiplex PCR. The sample has fewer than 200,000 clones, approximately 86% seen once. Study-wide points: Among the CMV-associated chains, a few were confirmed in vitro as specific for CMV antigens.

This CDR3 spans 11 amino acids. The germline V gene encodes CDR1 LNHDA and CDR2 SQIVND (reference sequence). The V and J ends lost 3 bases and 10 bases respectively, with 9 bases between them. The clonotype originates from a man aged 18 to 30 in good health and CMV-seropositive. The sequenced sample consisted of PBMCs. The rearrangement uses TRBV19 and TRBJ1-1; no firm D call. The CDR3 nucleotides read TGTGCCAGTAGTATCTGGCACCGAGCTTTCTTT. Its protein product is CASSIWHRAFF.